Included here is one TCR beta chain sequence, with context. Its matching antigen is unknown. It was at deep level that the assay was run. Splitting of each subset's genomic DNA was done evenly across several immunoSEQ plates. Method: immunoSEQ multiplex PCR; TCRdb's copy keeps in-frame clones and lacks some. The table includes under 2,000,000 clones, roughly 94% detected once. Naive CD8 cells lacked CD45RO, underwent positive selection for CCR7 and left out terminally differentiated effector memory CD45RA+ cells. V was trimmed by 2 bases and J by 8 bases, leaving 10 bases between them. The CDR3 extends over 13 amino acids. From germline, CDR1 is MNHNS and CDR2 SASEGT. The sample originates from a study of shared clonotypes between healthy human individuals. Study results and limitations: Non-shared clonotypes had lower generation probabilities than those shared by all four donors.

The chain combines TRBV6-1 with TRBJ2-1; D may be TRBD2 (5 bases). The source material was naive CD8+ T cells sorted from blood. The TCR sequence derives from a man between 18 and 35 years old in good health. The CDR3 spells CASSELALHEQFF. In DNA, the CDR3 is TGTGCCAGCAGTGAACTAGCTTTGCATGAGCAGTTCTTC.